The next 7 T cell receptor beta chains were all read from a single sample in a study of shared clonotypes between healthy human individuals (TCRdb year 2020). The protocol used for the library was the immunoSEQ multiplex PCR assay. TCRdb holds this immuneACCESS table with in-frame rearrangements only. Some clones are missing; in checked studies, unresolved V genes explain under half, and the rest has no known cause. A total of hundreds of thousands of clones appear in this sample, roughly 72% of them only once. Around 1.7% of the sample rests with the top ten. Sequenced sample: memory CD4+ T cells sorted from blood. The cell subset or site label here, explained by the study, means: CD45RA-negative fraction. The receptor source for this set is a woman in her 30s in good health.

V usage is TRBV30 and J usage is TRBJ1-3; D ambiguous. Germline CDR1 and CDR2: GTSNPN and SVGIG (reference sequence). The CDR3 contains 13 residues. Between the trimmed V and J ends, which lost 6 bases and 0 bases, there was a span of 9 bases. The CDR3 protein is CACGHYSGNTIYF. The CDR3, as DNA: TGTGCCTGTGGCCATTACTCTGGAAACACCATATATTTT. Full variable domain (outside the CDR3, taken from reference TRBV30 and TRBJ1-3): SQTIHQWPATLVQPVGSPLSLECTVEGTSNPNLYWYRQAAGRGLQLLFYSVGIGQISSEVPQNLSASRPQDRQFILSSKKLLLSDSGFYLCACGHYSGNTIYFGEGSWLTVV.

The chain joins TRBV5-1 to TRBJ2-7; TRBD2 aligns across 9 bases. This CDR3 region has 15 residues. V lost 2 bases, J lost 2 bases, and 5 bases stayed unmatched. Germline-derived CDR1 and CDR2 are SGHRS and YFSETQ. CDR3 sequence (DNA): TGCGCCAGCAGCTTTGCGGGAGGGCCTACCTACGAGCAGTACTTC. This gives the protein CASSFAGGPTYEQYF.

This clone was seen once. V is TRBV9 and J is TRBJ1-5; 7 nucleotides match TRBD1. Trimming cost V 0 bases and J 5 bases; bases outside gene matches: 5. The CDR3 contains 15 residues. Germline CDR1 reads SGDLS; CDR2 reads YYNGEE. In DNA, the CDR3 is TGTGCCAGCAGCGTAGGACAGGGTGCGGATCAGCCCCAGCATTTT. It yields the protein CASSVGQGADQPQHF. Full variable domain (rest looked up from reference TRBV9 and TRBJ1-5): DSGVTQTPKHLITATGQRVTLRCSPRSGDLSVYWYQQSLDQGLQFLIQYYNGEERAKGNILERFSAQQFPDLHSELNLSSLELGDSALYFCASSVGQGADQPQHFGDGTRLSIL.

The chain couples TRBV11-2 to TRBJ2-1; 13 positions agree with TRBD2. The germline CDR1 and CDR2 sequences are SGHAT and FQNNGV. J gave up 6 bases and V 5 bases, and 7 bases lay outside the gene matches. CDR3 length equals 16 residues. This chain's CDR3 is CASSKKTSGRINEQFF. CDR3 in DNA: TGTGCCAGCAGCAAAAAGACTAGCGGGAGGATCAATGAGCAGTTCTTC.

This clone has more than one count but fewer than ten. V gene TRBV30 combines with J gene TRBJ2-2, with D tentatively TRBD1 (5 bases). Germline CDR1 is GTSNPN and CDR2 is SVGIG (reference sequence). The CDR3 has 14 residues. V lost 0 bases and J 1 base, leaving 6 bases between the germline ends. The CDR3 coding sequence is TGTGCCTGGAGTGTAGGACAGAACACCGGGGAGCTGTTTTTT. Its protein product is CAWSVGQNTGELFF. The whole variable domain, remainder taken from reference TRBV30 and TRBJ2-2, is SQTIHQWPATLVQPVGSPLSLECTVEGTSNPNLYWYRQAAGRGLQLLFYSVGIGQISSEVPQNLSASRPQDRQFILSSKKLLLSDSGFYLCAWSVGQNTGELFFGEGSRLTVL.

V is TRBV28 and J is TRBJ2-2; a possible D gene is TRBD2 (5 bases). V gave up 3 bases and J gave up 4 bases, with 15 bases separating them. Germline V gene data show CDR1 as MDHEN and CDR2 as SYDVKM. CDR3 length: 16 amino acids. The CDR3 region is CASSLPVGGGTGELFF. The CDR3 DNA follows: TGTGCCAGCAGTTTGCCGGTTGGAGGAGGCACCGGGGAGCTGTTTTTT.

This clone was counted a few times. V is TRBV25-1 and J is TRBJ1-5; D is unresolved. The V gene's germline CDR1 is MGHDK and CDR2 SYGVNS. This CDR3 region has 13 residues. Trimming left V 4 bases short and J 0 bases short, with 4 bases between. CDR3 nucleotide sequence: TGTGCCAGCAGTGCCAGTAGCAATCAGCCCCAGCATTTT. Translated, it gives CASSASSNQPQHF. The full variable domain, rest sourced from reference TRBV25-1 and TRBJ1-5, is EADIYQTPRYLVIGTGKKITLECSQTMGHDKMYWYQQDPGMELHLIHYSYGVNSTEKGDLSSESTVSRIRTEHFPLTLESARPSHTSQYLCASSASSNQPQHFGDGTRLSIL.